The 27 T cell receptor beta chains below were found in one sample sequenced in a study of blood T cell repertoires in COVID-19. Method: immunoSEQ multiplex PCR; TCRdb's copy keeps in-frame clones and lacks some. The sample has about 140,000 clones, 76% seen once. The sequenced sample consisted of peripheral blood. The receptors come from an elderly woman with active or convalescent COVID-19.

The CDR3 reads CASSLNDRGYGYTF. DNA of the CDR3: TGTGCCAGCAGTTTAAATGACAGGGGTTATGGCTACACCTTC. V usage is TRBV28 and J usage is TRBJ1-2; 8 bases agree with TRBD1. The CDR3 is 14 residues long. Germline CDR1 MDHEN, CDR2 SYDVKM. Trimming removed 2 bases from V and 5 bases from J; junction bases left unmatched: 4.

V is TRBV3-1 (or the pseudogene TRBV3-2) and J is TRBJ2-3; D unclear. The germline V and J ends were trimmed by 3 bases and 1 base, with 8 bases remaining between them. The CDR3 is made up of 14 amino acids. From germline, CDR1 is LGHDT and CDR2 YNNKEL (reference sequence). CDR3: CASSHSPGTDTQYF. The CDR3 bases are TGTGCCAGCAGCCATAGCCCGGGCACAGATACGCAGTATTTT.

This sequence joins TRBV7-9 and TRBJ1-1; D unresolved. Germline V CDR1 and CDR2: SEHNR, FQNEAQ (reference sequence). The CDR3 extends over 12 amino acids. Trimming removed 3 bases at V and 11 bases at J, with 13 bases between. Here the CDR3 reads CASSLTENRAFF. CDR3 DNA sequence: TGTGCCAGCAGCTTGACGGAGAACCGGGCTTTCTTT.

CDR3 sequence (DNA): TGTGCCAGCAGTTACCCCGGGGGCTATGGCTACACCTTC. Protein product: CASSYPGGYGYTF. The rearrangement uses TRBV6-5 and TRBJ1-2, with TRBD1 as a possible D gene (5 bases). V dropped 2 bases and J dropped 4 bases, with 8 bases sitting between them. Per the germline V gene, CDR1 is MNHEY and CDR2 is SVGAGI. The length of the CDR3 is 13 residues.

The chain combines TRBV5-1 with TRBJ1-1; a possible D gene is TRBD1 (6 bases). Germline loops: CDR1 SGHRS, CDR2 YFSETQ. The CDR3 is 15 residues long. The ends were cut back, 7 bases at V and 4 bases at J, with 20 bases in the middle. CDR3 region: CASRGGRTVFTEAFF. CDR3 bases: TGCGCCAGCCGGGGTGGTCGGACAGTATTCACTGAAGCTTTCTTT.

The chain carries TRBV5-4 and TRBJ1-5; D perhaps matches TRBD1 (6 bases). V was cut by 1 base and J by 2 bases, with 7 bases left in between. The length of the CDR3 is 14 residues. The germline V gene encodes CDR1 SGHNT and CDR2 YYREEE (reference sequence). The DNA of the CDR3 is TGTGCCAGCAGCTTGTCAGGGGGCAATCAGCCCCAGCATTTT. This codes for CASSLSGGNQPQHF.

This sequence joins TRBV19 and TRBJ1-5, with TRBD1 matching over 8 bases. This CDR3 is built from 14 residues. Germline V gene lookup returns CDR1 LNHDA and CDR2 SQIVND (reference sequence). The trim removed 9 bases at V and 0 bases at J, leaving 4 bases unmatched. The CDR3 is CASSGGNSNQPQHF. In nucleotides, the CDR3 is TGTGCCAGCTCAGGGGGCAATAGCAATCAGCCCCAGCATTTT.

The chain is built from TRBV2 and TRBJ1-5, with unresolved D. Germline loops: CDR1 SNHLY, CDR2 FYNNEI. Between the trimmed V and J ends, which lost 8 bases and 9 bases, there was a span of 14 bases. CDR3 length: 12 amino acids. The CDR3 spells CASQFGGGPQHF. The DNA for the CDR3 is TGTGCCAGCCAATTCGGAGGCGGGCCCCAGCATTTT.

The table lists this clone with a count of one. This rearrangement joins TRBV14 to TRBJ2-5; 8 bases are a match to TRBD2. V dropped 0 bases and J dropped 5; count of bases not matched to a gene: 8. The CDR3 is 16 residues long. Germline CDR1 SGHDN, CDR2 FVKESK. In nucleotides, the CDR3 is TGTGCCAGCAGCCAAGATTGGCTAGCGGGCTTCGAGACCCAGTACTTC. It encodes CASSQDWLAGFETQYF.

The genes are TRBV6-1 and TRBJ1-5, with D possibly being TRBD1 (5 bases). Trimming left V 3 bases short and J 5 bases short, with 26 bases between. The V gene's germline CDR1 is MNHNS and CDR2 SASEGT. The CDR3 is 19 amino acids. The CDR3 coding sequence is TGTGCCAGCAGTGATATGGCCGCCAGGGCCGGACGTCAAGATCAGCCCCAGCATTTT. Residues: CASSDMAARAGRQDQPQHF.

The chain joins TRBV5-5 to TRBJ1-5; 8 positions match TRBD1. The V and J ends lost 3 bases and 7 bases, in that order; junction bases with no gene match: 6. This CDR3 has 14 amino acids. From germline, CDR1 is SGHKS and CDR2 YYEKEE (reference sequence). In nucleotides, the CDR3 is TGTGCCAGCAGCTCAAGACAGGGGAGCCAGCCCCAGCATTTT. This codes for CASSSRQGSQPQHF.

V is TRBV5-5 and J is TRBJ1-4; TRBD1 aligns across 9 bases. Per the germline V gene, CDR1 is SGHKS and CDR2 is YYEKEE (reference sequence). The junction had 13 bases not matched to a gene; V was cut back by 2 bases and J by 8 bases. This CDR3 comprises 17 residues. CDR3 region: CASSFGRYRGLGEKLFF. CDR3 coding DNA: TGTGCCAGCAGCTTTGGCCGTTACAGGGGGCTTGGGGAAAAACTGTTTTTT.

The V and J genes are TRBV5-8 and TRBJ2-1; 8 bases are a match to TRBD1. The CDR3 covers 15 residues. The J segment lost 0 bases and the V segment lost 6 bases, leaving 5 bases of the junction unmatched. Germline V gives CDR1 SGHTS, CDR2 YDEGEE. CDR3 nucleotides: TGTGCCAGCATAAGGGACAGGAGCTCCTACAATGAGCAGTTCTTC. Translated: CASIRDRSSYNEQFF. Full variable domain (remainder filled in from reference TRBV5-8 and TRBJ2-1): EAGVTQSPTHLIKTRGQQATLRCSPISGHTSVYWYQQALGLGLQFLLWYDEGEERNRGNFPPRFSGRQFPNYSSELNVNALELEDSALYLCASIRDRSSYNEQFFGPGTRLTVL.

The V and J genes are TRBV19 and TRBJ1-5; the D gene is possibly TRBD1 (6 bases). Looked up from germline, CDR1 is LNHDA and CDR2 is SQIVND (reference sequence). There are 12 residues in the CDR3. V dropped 10 bases and J dropped 4 bases, with 11 bases sitting between them. The CDR3 reads CATLDRNQPQHF. Written as DNA, the CDR3 is TGTGCCACTTTAGACAGGAATCAGCCCCAGCATTTT. The whole variable domain, remainder taken from reference TRBV19 and TRBJ1-5, is DGGITQSPKYLFRKEGQNVTLSCEQNLNHDAMYWYRQDPGQGLRLIYYSQIVNDFQKGDIAEGYSVSREKKESFPLTVTSAQKNPTAFYLCATLDRNQPQHFGDGTRLSIL.

The J gene is TRBJ1-5, the V gene TRBV7-9; 8 bases fit TRBD1. Trimming took 4 bases from V and 2 from J; bases not matched to a gene: 1. This CDR3 is 14 amino acids long. In germline, CDR1 is SEHNR, CDR2 FQNEAQ (reference sequence). CDR3 residues: CASSSGGGNQPQHF. The DNA of the CDR3 is TGTGCCAGCAGCTCAGGGGGCGGCAATCAGCCCCAGCATTTT.

The sample holds a few counts of this clone. The chain couples TRBV19 to TRBJ2-1; 7 positions agree with TRBD2. Trimming cost V 3 bases and J 5 bases; bases outside gene matches: 7. Looked up from germline, CDR1 is LNHDA and CDR2 is SQIVND (reference sequence). The length of the CDR3 is 15 residues. CDR3 in amino acids: CASSIGDYLNNEQFF. The CDR3 DNA follows: TGTGCCAGTAGTATCGGGGACTATTTAAACAATGAGCAGTTCTTC.

This sequence joins TRBV5-1 and TRBJ1-3; D gene ambiguous. V gave up 5 bases and J gave up 0 bases, with 6 bases separating them. CDR1 SGHRS and CDR2 YFSETQ come from the germline V gene. The CDR3 contains 13 residues. This chain's CDR3 is CASRDNSGNTIYF. CDR3 nucleotides: TGCGCCAGCAGAGACAACTCTGGAAACACCATATATTTT.

This sequence joins TRBV5-5 and TRBJ2-5; 11 bases map to TRBD2. There are 17 residues in the CDR3. After removal of 1 base from V and 4 bases from J, the junction contained 9 bases not matched to a gene. Germline values: CDR1 SGHKS, CDR2 YYEKEE (reference sequence). The CDR3 DNA is TGTGCCAGCAGCTTGACTAGCGGGGGCGGGGACGTAGAGACCCAGTACTTC. Protein sequence: CASSLTSGGGDVETQYF.

This chain connects TRBV5-1 to TRBJ1-4; TRBD1 agrees at 11 bases. V lost 4 bases, J lost 12 bases, and 5 bases stayed unmatched. The CDR3 contains 13 residues. The germline gives CDR1 SGHRS, CDR2 YFSETQ. The CDR3 nucleotides are TGCGCCAGCAGCACCCGGGACAGGGGGGAACTGTTTTTT. Translation: CASSTRDRGELFF. Drawing the rest from reference TRBV5-1 and TRBJ1-4, the complete variable domain is KAGVTQTPRYLIKTRGQQVTLSCSPISGHRSVSWYQQTPGQGLQFLFEYFSETQRNKGNFPGRFSGRQFSNSRSEMNVSTLELGDSALYLCASSTRDRGELFFGSGTQLSVL.

The chain recombines TRBV19 with TRBJ2-2; 8 nucleotides match TRBD1. The CDR3 sequence is 14 residues long. Trimming removed 4 bases from V and 7 bases from J; junction bases left unmatched: 5. The V gene's germline CDR1 is LNHDA and CDR2 SQIVND (reference sequence). CDR3 region: CASSRTGGGGELFF. The CDR3 nucleotides are TGTGCCAGTAGTAGAACAGGGGGTGGCGGGGAGCTGTTTTTT.

The V gene is TRBV30, the J gene TRBJ2-7; 7 positions agree with TRBD1. This CDR3 spans 16 amino acids. After removal of 3 bases from V and 3 bases from J, the junction contained 14 bases not matched to a gene. CDR1 is GTSNPN, CDR2 SVGIG, per germline (reference sequence). The CDR3 loop is CAWRAVRDSVIYEQYF. CDR3 nucleotides: TGTGCCTGGAGGGCTGTACGGGACAGTGTGATCTACGAGCAGTACTTC.

J is TRBJ1-1 and V is TRBV5-1, with D tentatively TRBD1 (5 bases). The CDR3 runs 13 residues. Germline V gene lookup returns CDR1 SGHRS and CDR2 YFSETQ. V was clipped by 4 bases and J by 2 bases, with 9 bases between them. CDR3 sequence (DNA): TGCGCCAGCAGCCTAACAGGTAACACTGAAGCTTTCTTT. This gives the protein CASSLTGNTEAFF.

This clone was seen more than once but under ten times. The chain combines TRBV20-1 with TRBJ1-6; D gene ambiguous. The CDR3 contains 11 residues. V shed 5 bases and J shed 7 bases, with 6 bases lying between them. Germline loops: CDR1 DFQATT, CDR2 SNEGSKA (reference sequence). As DNA, the CDR3 is TGCAGTGCTCCACAGAATTCACCCCTCCACTTT. Protein sequence: CSAPQNSPLHF.

The chain couples TRBV19 to TRBJ1-5; TRBD1 is a possible D gene (5 bases). The CDR3 runs to 15 residues. V gave up 2 bases and J gave up 4 bases, with 12 bases separating them. The V gene's germline CDR1 is LNHDA and CDR2 SQIVND (reference sequence). The CDR3 DNA follows: TGTGCCAGTAGTATAAGGGGATCTGGTAATCAGCCCCAGCATTTT. Amino acid sequence: CASSIRGSGNQPQHF.

This clone was seen a few times. The rearrangement links TRBV20-1 to TRBJ1-5; TRBD1 matches 8 bases. Germline lookup yields CDR1 DFQATT and CDR2 SNEGSKA (reference sequence). After removal of 3 bases from V and 1 base from J, the junction contained 8 bases not matched to a gene. The CDR3 consists of 16 residues. CDR3 sequence reads: CSASSVDRGSNQPQHF. The CDR3 bases are TGCAGTGCTAGTTCCGTAGACAGGGGAAGCAATCAGCCCCAGCATTTT.

The rearrangement links TRBV30 to TRBJ1-4; TRBD1 matches at 9 bases. Trimming removed 1 base from V and 13 bases from J; junction bases left unmatched: 10. This CDR3 is built from 14 residues. The V gene's germline CDR1 is GTSNPN and CDR2 SVGIG (reference sequence). The CDR3 DNA sequence: TGTGCCTGGAGTGGGGGGCTGGGACAGGGATCACTGTTTTTT. Translating gives CAWSGGLGQGSLFF.

About this clone itself: Other DNA sequences in the sample encode the same CDR3. The chain couples TRBV6-5 to TRBJ2-3; 7 positions match TRBD2. Trimming cost V 5 bases and J 3 bases; bases outside gene matches: 8. The germline V gene encodes CDR1 MNHEY and CDR2 SVGAGI. The length of the CDR3 is 15 residues. Here the CDR3 DNA reads TGTGCCAGCAGTCTGCTAGCGGAGATTACAGATACGCAGTATTTT. Its protein is CASSLLAEITDTQYF.